The 10 T cell receptor beta chains below come from one sample, sequenced in a study of blood T cells in healthy people across ages (dated by TCRdb to about 2015). Libraries were constructed by 5' RACE. Sequencing was performed on an Illumina HiSeq 2500. A second 7 to 11 cycle PCR used a sample-barcoded 5' primer and a J-beta primer mix. The public reads were reprocessed in TCRdb via fastp at Q25 and MiXCR, keeping in-frame beta chains. Merged by CDR3 protein, the rows form single entries marked with the most common genes and DNA. This sample has around 990,000 distinct CDR3 sequences in its table, and approximately 38% of those were observed once. 10% to 15% of the sample belongs to the ten largest clones. The sequenced material came from blood. These receptors were obtained from a man aged 18-30 years in good health.

The V gene is TRBV2, the J gene TRBJ2-2; no reliable D call. In germline, CDR1 is SNHLY, CDR2 FYNNEI. This CDR3 is built from 14 residues. The ends were cut back, 4 bases at V and 1 base at J, with 7 bases in the middle. The CDR3 coding sequence is TGTGCCAGCAGTGCCGACAAGAACACCGGGGAGCTGTTTTTT. As protein: CASSADKNTGELFF.

V and J are TRBV4-3 and TRBJ2-7; no firm D call. Germline loops: CDR1 LGHNA, CDR2 YSLEER. V gave up 3 bases and J gave up 2 bases, with 29 bases separating them. The CDR3 contains 20 residues. CDR3 amino acids: CASSHTSLWVRPVETYEQYF. DNA for the CDR3: TGCGCCAGCAGCCATACATCACTATGGGTTCGGCCCGTAGAAACCTACGAGCAGTACTTC.

The CDR3 here is CSASLLSGGDVLETQYF. CDR3 coding DNA: TGCAGTGCTAGTCTCCTTAGCGGGGGGGATGTTTTAGAGACCCAGTACTTC. The chain links TRBV20-1 to TRBJ2-5; 11 nucleotides match TRBD2. V trimming: 3 bases; J trimming: 4 bases; junction bases outside the gene matches: 13. This CDR3 spans 17 amino acids. Germline loops: CDR1 DFQATT, CDR2 SNEGSKA (reference sequence).

V usage is TRBV2 and J usage is TRBJ1-5; 10 bases align to TRBD1. The germline CDR1 and CDR2 sequences are SNHLY and FYNNEI. CDR3 length: 14 residues. With V trimmed by 6 bases and J by 7 bases, 6 bases remained unmatched. The CDR3 DNA reads as TGTGCCAGCAGGGGGACAGGGGCGGGACAGCCCCAGCATTTT. This encodes CASRGTGAGQPQHF.

The V gene is TRBV24-1, the J gene TRBJ2-7; TRBD1 is a possible D gene (5 bases). The germline V gene has CDR1 KGHDR and CDR2 SFDVKD. V dropped 4 bases and J dropped 7 bases, with 19 bases sitting between them. The CDR3 contains 15 residues. This CDR3 is CATSDQKAGFDEQYF. The CDR3 region has the DNA TGTGCCACCAGTGACCAGAAGGCAGGGTTCGATGAGCAGTACTTC.

This chain connects TRBV28 to TRBJ2-5; D is perhaps TRBD2 (6 bases). The CDR3 length is 15 residues. Trimming left V 5 bases short and J 5 bases short, with 18 bases between. CDR1 is MDHEN, CDR2 SYDVKM, per germline. The CDR3 sequence is CASSLGGGSRETQYF. DNA for the CDR3: TGTGCCAGCAGTCTGGGTGGGGGGTCCCGTGAGACCCAGTACTTC.

The J gene is TRBJ1-1, the V gene TRBV20-1; D perhaps matches TRBD1 (6 bases). Trimming removed 0 bases at V and 0 bases at J, with 17 bases between. The V gene's germline CDR1 is DFQATT and CDR2 SNEGSKA (reference sequence). The CDR3 runs 17 residues. The CDR3 DNA follows: TGCAGTGCTAGAGAACCCTCGCCTACAGGGTTGAACACTGAAGCTTTCTTT. Residues: CSAREPSPTGLNTEAFF.

The chain uses TRBV6-5 and TRBJ1-2, with 7 nucleotides matching TRBD1. Trimming took 6 bases from V and 1 from J; bases not matched to a gene: 5. The CDR3 is 14 residues long. Germline CDR1 and CDR2: MNHEY and SVGAGI. The CDR3 DNA sequence: TGTGCCAGCAGCAAGGACAGGAGTAACTATGGCTACACCTTC. Protein: CASSKDRSNYGYTF.

The genes are TRBV2 and TRBJ2-5, with TRBD1 identical over 9 bases. Trimming cost V 2 bases and J 11 bases; bases outside gene matches: 9. The germline V gene encodes CDR1 SNHLY and CDR2 FYNNEI. There are 14 residues in the CDR3. The CDR3 spells CASSESYRGHEQYF. The DNA for the CDR3 is TGTGCCAGCAGTGAATCTTACAGGGGGCATGAGCAGTACTTC.

The sample holds many counts of this clonotype. The CDR3 DNA is TGTGCCATCAGTGAGTTCACAGGGGGCAAAAACATTCAGTACTTC. This translates into CAISEFTGGKNIQYF. This chain connects TRBV10-3 to TRBJ2-4; TRBD1 matches 8 bases. After removal of 1 base from V and 3 bases from J, the junction contained 2 bases not matched to a gene. CDR3 length: 15 residues. Germline V gene data show CDR1 as ENHRY and CDR2 as SYGVKD.